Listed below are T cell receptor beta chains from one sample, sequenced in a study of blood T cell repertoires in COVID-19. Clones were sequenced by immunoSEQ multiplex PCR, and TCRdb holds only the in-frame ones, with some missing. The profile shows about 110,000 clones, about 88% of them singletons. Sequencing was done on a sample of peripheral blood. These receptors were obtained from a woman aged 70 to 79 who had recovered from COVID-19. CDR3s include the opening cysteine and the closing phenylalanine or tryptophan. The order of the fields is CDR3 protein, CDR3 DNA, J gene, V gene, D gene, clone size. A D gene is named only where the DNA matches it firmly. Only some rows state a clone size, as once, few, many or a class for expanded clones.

CAWSIAGGTDTQYF | TGTGCCTGGAGCATCGCAGGGGGCACAGATACGCAGTATTTT | TRBJ2-3 | TRBV30 | . | .
CASSQPSGTAPNYGYTF | TGTGCCAGCAGCCAACCCTCCGGGACAGCCCCTAACTATGGCTACACCTTC | TRBJ1-2 | TRBV7-6 | TRBD1 | .
CASRDPGAYEQYF | TGTGCCAGCAGAGACCCCGGGGCCTACGAGCAGTACTTC | TRBJ2-7 | TRBV6-6 | . | .
CASSPPRGETQYF | TGTGCCAGCAGCCCCCCCCGGGGAGAGACCCAGTACTTC | TRBJ2-5 | TRBV14 | . | .
CASSSRDLGSNTEAFF | TGTGCCAGCAGCTCGAGGGACTTGGGCTCGAACACTGAAGCTTTCTTT | TRBJ1-1 | TRBV7-2 | . | once
CASSLAGQINQPQHF | TGTGCCAGCAGCTTAGCTGGACAGATCAATCAGCCCCAGCATTTT | TRBJ1-5 | TRBV7-2 | . | .
CSVRTGVGGTEAFF | TGCAGCGTCAGGACAGGGGTTGGAGGCACTGAAGCTTTCTTT | TRBJ1-1 | TRBV29-1 | TRBD1 | .
CATSDGHRDTQYF | TGTGCCACCAGTGACGGTCACAGGGATACGCAGTATTTT | TRBJ2-3 | TRBV24-1 | . | .
CASSVQGASNYGYTF | TGTGCCAGTAGTGTGCAGGGGGCGTCCAACTATGGCTACACCTTC | TRBJ1-2 | TRBV19 | TRBD1 | .
CASSQDSGGDNEQFF | TGTGCCAGCAGCCAAGATAGCGGGGGGGACAATGAGCAGTTCTTC | TRBJ2-1 | TRBV3-1/TRBV3-2 | TRBD2 | .
CASSWTGGTYNEQFF | TGTGCCAGCAGCTGGACAGGGGGCACCTACAATGAGCAGTTCTTC | TRBJ2-1 | TRBV7-3 | TRBD1 | .
CASSMSGNYGYTF | TGTGCCAGTAGTATGAGCGGTAACTATGGCTACACCTTC | TRBJ1-2 | TRBV19 | . | .
CASRFAGTSGPNEQFF | TGTGCAAGTCGCTTCGCCGGGACTAGCGGACCGAATGAGCAGTTCTTC | TRBJ2-1 | TRBV12-2 | . | .
CASSFLAGGWDEQFF | TGTGCCAGCAGCTTTCTAGCGGGGGGTTGGGATGAGCAGTTCTTC | TRBJ2-1 | TRBV11-2 | TRBD2 | .
CASSLIKGARGYNSPLHF | TGTGCCAGCAGCCTAATCAAGGGGGCGAGGGGCTATAATTCACCCCTCCACTTT | TRBJ1-6 | TRBV28 | TRBD1 | .
CASQRGGRGAGETGELFF | TGCGCCTCTCAGAGAGGCGGAAGAGGGGCGGGGGAAACCGGGGAGCTGTTTTTT | TRBJ2-2 | TRBV5-1 | TRBD2 | .
CASSQSRGTEAFF | TGTGCCAGCAGCCAGTCTAGGGGCACTGAAGCTTTCTTT | TRBJ1-1 | TRBV7-2 | . | .
CASSLGGTGLGTDTQYF | TGTGCCAGCAGCTTAGGGGGTACGGGACTAGGGACAGATACGCAGTATTTT | TRBJ2-3 | TRBV7-2 | TRBD2 | few
CASSHPLSSGSFHEQYF | TGTGCCAGCAGTCACCCCCTCTCGAGCGGGAGCTTCCACGAGCAGTACTTC | TRBJ2-7 | TRBV27 | TRBD2 | few
CASSPRLHSGNTIYF | TGTGCCAGCAGTCCTCGACTGCACTCTGGAAACACCATATATTTT | TRBJ1-3 | TRBV28 | . | .
CAGGMYGELFF | TGTGCCGGGGGGATGTACGGGGAGCTGTTTTTT | TRBJ2-2 | TRBV2 | . | once
CASTPTLVGSERGAFF | TGTGCCAGTACCCCGACCTTGGTCGGGTCGGAACGAGGAGCTTTCTTT | TRBJ1-1 | TRBV19 | . | .
CASSERDFVVPLHF | TGCGCCAGCAGTGAGCGGGACTTCGTAGTTCCCCTCCACTTT | TRBJ1-6 | TRBV10-2 | . | .
CASSRRWEYEQYF | TGTGCCAGCAGCCGCAGATGGGAGTACGAGCAGTACTTC | TRBJ2-7 | TRBV7-2 | . | .
CASSHRDSYGYTF | TGTGCCAGCAGCCATCGGGACAGTTATGGCTACACCTTC | TRBJ1-2 | TRBV3-1/TRBV3-2 | TRBD1 | .
CASSFEEGPYGYTF | TGTGCCAGCAGCTTCGAAGAGGGCCCGTATGGCTACACCTTC | TRBJ1-2 | TRBV13 | . | .
CASSHRVLETQYF | TGTGCCAGCAGCCACCGGGTCCTGGAGACCCAGTACTTC | TRBJ2-5 | TRBV12-3/TRBV12-4 | . | .
CASSLAHTSLPRRTQNEQFF | TGTGCCAGCAGCTTAGCCCACACTTCCCTACCCCGGCGGACTCAAAATGAGCAGTTCTTC | TRBJ2-1 | TRBV7-2 | . | .
CASSPLSAGNEKLFF | TGTGCCAGCAGTCCCCTCTCGGCGGGGAATGAAAAACTGTTTTTT | TRBJ1-4 | TRBV28 | . | .
CASSLGLPSEETQYF | TGTGCCAGCAGCTTAGGGCTGCCGTCAGAAGAGACCCAGTACTTC | TRBJ2-5 | TRBV7-9 | . | .
CSASSPTSGNYEQYF | TGCAGTGCTAGTAGTCCAACTAGCGGGAACTACGAGCAGTACTTC | TRBJ2-7 | TRBV20-1 | TRBD2 | .
CASSPHLADGELFF | TGTGCCAGCAGCCCCCATCTAGCGGACGGGGAGCTGTTTTTT | TRBJ2-2 | TRBV11-2 | TRBD2 | .
CASSFMGTDAYNEQFF | TGCGCCAGCAGCTTTATGGGGACAGACGCTTACAATGAGCAGTTCTTC | TRBJ2-1 | TRBV5-1 | TRBD1 | .
CASSQDRSARGFF | TGTGCCAGCAGCCAAGATAGAAGCGCCCGCGGGTTCTTC | TRBJ2-1 | TRBV3-1/TRBV3-2 | . | .
CASRGGGLANYGYTF | TGTGCCAGCAGAGGGGGCGGACTCGCTAACTATGGCTACACCTTC | TRBJ1-2 | TRBV28 | TRBD1 | once
CASSRSGGDVALRF | TGTGCCAGCAGCCGCTCGGGAGGGGACGTGGCCCTCCGCTTC | TRBJ2-7 | TRBV3-1/TRBV3-2 | TRBD2 | once
CASSQGGLAGAQETQYF | TGCGCCAGCAGCCAAGGGGGACTAGCGGGGGCTCAAGAGACCCAGTACTTC | TRBJ2-5 | TRBV4-3 | TRBD2 | few
CASSPDRGRNSPLHF | TGTGCCAGCAGCCCGGACAGGGGGCGTAATTCACCCCTCCACTTT | TRBJ1-6 | TRBV27 | TRBD1 | .
CASSTPGLGPGELFF | TGTGCCAGCAGCACTCCGGGACTAGGCCCCGGGGAGCTGTTTTTT | TRBJ2-2 | TRBV7-3 | TRBD2 | .
CASSLANPRAGNTIYF | TGCGCCAGCAGCTTGGCGAATCCCAGGGCTGGAAACACCATATATTTT | TRBJ1-3 | TRBV5-1 | . | once
CASIPGTGLYEQYF | TGTGCCAGCATTCCCGGGACAGGGCTCTACGAGCAGTACTTC | TRBJ2-7 | TRBV6-5 | TRBD1 | .
CASTEFNYGYTF | TGTGCCAGTACAGAATTTAACTATGGCTACACCTTC | TRBJ1-2 | TRBV19 | . | once
CASSPRTSGGLEQYF | TGTGCCAGCAGCCCACGGACTAGCGGGGGGCTCGAGCAGTACTTC | TRBJ2-7 | TRBV7-2 | TRBD2 | .
CASSLEDRVMNEQYF | TGTGCCAGCAGCTTAGAAGACAGGGTCATGAACGAGCAGTACTTC | TRBJ2-7 | TRBV11-2 | TRBD1 | .
CATSAGLGRINYGYTF | TGTGCCACCAGTGCAGGTTTGGGGCGGATTAACTATGGCTACACCTTC | TRBJ1-2 | TRBV24-1 | . | .
CASSYSGQIYGYTF | TGTGCCAGCAGTTACTCGGGACAGATCTATGGCTACACCTTC | TRBJ1-2 | TRBV6-6 | TRBD1 | .
CASSIWTGLETQYF | TGCGCCAGCAGCATTTGGACAGGGTTAGAGACCCAGTACTTC | TRBJ2-5 | TRBV5-1 | TRBD1 | .
CASSQRASGANTGELFF | TGCGCCAGCAGCCAAAGGGCTAGCGGCGCGAACACCGGGGAGCTGTTTTTT | TRBJ2-2 | TRBV4-3 | TRBD2 | .
CASSRRGGYGTQYF | TGTGCCAGCAGCCGGAGGGGAGGGTACGGGACCCAGTACTTC | TRBJ2-5 | TRBV14 | TRBD2 | .
CASSQTGVIGELFF | TGTGCCAGCTCACAGACAGGGGTCATCGGGGAGCTGTTTTTT | TRBJ2-2 | TRBV18 | TRBD1 | once
CASSLVGLAGTGELFF | TGTGCCAGCAGCTTGGTGGGACTAGCGGGCACCGGGGAGCTGTTTTTT | TRBJ2-2 | TRBV5-4 | TRBD2 | .
CASRRWVTGEDEKLFF | TGTGCCAGCAGGAGATGGGTGACAGGGGAGGATGAAAAACTGTTTTTT | TRBJ1-4 | TRBV27 | TRBD1 | .
CASSLRQVNQPQHF | TGTGCCAGCAGCCTCCGACAGGTCAATCAGCCCCAGCATTTT | TRBJ1-5 | TRBV6-2/TRBV6-3 | . | .
CASNLLGTAALGAFF | TGTGCCAGCAACCTACTCGGGACAGCTGCTCTTGGGGCTTTCTTT | TRBJ1-1 | TRBV28 | TRBD1 | .
CATQPGQLNTEAFF | TGTGCCACACAACCGGGACAGTTGAACACTGAAGCTTTCTTT | TRBJ1-1 | TRBV6-6 | TRBD1 | .
CASSFEAGTQYF | TGTGCCAGCAGTTTTGAAGCGGGGACCCAGTACTTC | TRBJ2-5 | TRBV28 | . | .
CASSLRDRGDQPQHF | TGTGCCAGCAGCTTACGAGACAGGGGAGATCAGCCCCAGCATTTT | TRBJ1-5 | TRBV5-5 | TRBD1 | .
CSVEVGGLAGGEQFF | TGCAGCGTTGAAGTGGGGGGACTAGCGGGAGGGGAGCAGTTCTTC | TRBJ2-1 | TRBV29-1 | TRBD2 | few
CASSDPGTGVPYEQYF | TGTGCCAGTAGCGACCCCGGGACAGGGGTTCCCTACGAGCAGTACTTC | TRBJ2-7 | TRBV19 | TRBD1 | .
CASSLGDRDYGYTF | TGTGCCAGCAGCTTGGGGGACAGGGACTATGGCTACACCTTC | TRBJ1-2 | TRBV5-4 | TRBD1 | .